The TCR beta chain described here comes from a study of cytomegalovirus exposure and HLA in healthy donors. Study as a whole: In terms of ancestry, the Caucasian-associated cluster contained roughly four fifths of the 350 to 450 genotyped donors.

This clone has just one count. What it binds is not known. The CDR3 consists of 14 residues. Deletions cut 4 bases from V and 7 bases from J, with 13 bases between. Germline loops: CDR1 MGHDK, CDR2 SYGVNS. Use of 60 Vbeta and 13 Jbeta primers characterized the PCR. Sequencing used immunoSEQ multiplex PCR; TCRdb keeps in-frame clones, though not all of them. The data contain about 200,000 clones, 87% of them singletons. Notes on the study in general: Serostatus for CMV was the only available immune exposure information.

Sequenced input: PBMCs. This chain uses TRBV25-1 with TRBJ2-2; D might be TRBD2 (7 bases). The receptor's source is a boy aged 2 to 10 in good health and CMV-seronegative. This CDR3 reads CASSGRGLGGELFF. CDR3 nucleotides: TGTGCCAGCAGTGGGCGGGGGCTGGGCGGGGAGCTGTTTTTT.